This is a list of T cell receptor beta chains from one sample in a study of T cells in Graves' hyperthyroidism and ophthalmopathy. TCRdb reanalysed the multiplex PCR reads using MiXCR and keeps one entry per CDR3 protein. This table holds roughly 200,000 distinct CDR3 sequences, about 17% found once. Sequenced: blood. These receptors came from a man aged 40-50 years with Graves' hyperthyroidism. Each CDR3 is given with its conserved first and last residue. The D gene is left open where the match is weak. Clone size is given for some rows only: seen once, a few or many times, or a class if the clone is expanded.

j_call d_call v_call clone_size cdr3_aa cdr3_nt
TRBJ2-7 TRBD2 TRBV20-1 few CSAGGTSGGAIYEQYF TGCAGTGCTGGCGGGACTAGCGGGGGGGCGATCTACGAGCAGTACTTC
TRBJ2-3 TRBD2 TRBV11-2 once CASSLSASGGQDTQYF TGTGCCAGCAGCTTAAGTGCTAGCGGGGGGCAAGATACGCAGTATTTT
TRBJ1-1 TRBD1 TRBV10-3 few CAISASATGGRGYPEAFF TGTGCCATCAGTGCTTCAGCGACAGGGGGCCGGGGTTATCCTGAAGCTTTCTTT
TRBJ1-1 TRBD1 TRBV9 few CASSSGGTGNTEAFF TGTGCCAGCAGCTCAGGGGGGACAGGGAACACTGAAGCTTTCTTT
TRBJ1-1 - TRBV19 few CASSIAGRVNTEAFF TGTGCCAGTAGTATAGCTGGCAGGGTGAACACTGAAGCTTTCTTT
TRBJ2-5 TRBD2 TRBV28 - CASSFGGGGRTQYF TGTGCCAGCAGTTTCGGCGGGGGGGGGCGGACCCAGTACTTC
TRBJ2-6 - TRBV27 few CASSLSPVRIGSGANVLTF TGTGCCAGCAGTTTATCCCCCGTTCGGATAGGGTCTGGGGCCAACGTCCTGACTTTC
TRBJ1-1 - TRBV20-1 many CSAREQGGRTEAFF TGCAGTGCTAGAGAACAGGGCGGAAGAACTGAAGCTTTCTTT
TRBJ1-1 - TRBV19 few CASSINIWNTEAFF TGTGCCAGTAGTATAAACATTTGGAACACTGAAGCTTTCTTT
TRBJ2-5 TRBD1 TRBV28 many CASLGQRLGETQYF TGTGCCAGCTTGGGACAGCGCTTGGGGGAGACCCAGTACTTC
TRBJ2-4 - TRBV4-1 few CASSQGRALKNIQYF TGCGCCAGCAGCCAAGGCCGGGCCTTAAAAAACATTCAGTACTTC
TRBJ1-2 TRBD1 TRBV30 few CAWSVLWDRPNYGYTF TGTGCCTGGAGTGTACTTTGGGACAGACCCAACTATGGCTACACCTTC
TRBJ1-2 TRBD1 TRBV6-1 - CASSRTGLTGYTF TGTGCCAGCAGTAGGACAGGGCTCACTGGCTACACCTTC
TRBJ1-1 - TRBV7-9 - CASSLAPGEGSTEAFF TGTGCCAGCAGCTTAGCCCCAGGGGAGGGCTCCACTGAAGCTTTCTTT
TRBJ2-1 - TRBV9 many CASSVEVGSYNEQFF TGTGCCAGCAGCGTAGAGGTGGGCTCCTACAATGAGCAGTTCTTC
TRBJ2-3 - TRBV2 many CASSDQGGPITDTQYF TGTGCCAGCAGTGATCAGGGGGGCCCAATCACAGATACGCAGTATTTT
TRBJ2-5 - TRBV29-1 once CSVGGLRETQYF TGCAGCGTTGGGGGACTGCGGGAGACCCAGTACTTC
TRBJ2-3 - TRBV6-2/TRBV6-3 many CASTLGSTDTQYF TGTGCCAGCACCCTTGGGAGCACAGATACGCAGTATTTT
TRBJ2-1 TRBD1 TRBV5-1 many CASSPRGQAHNEQFF TGCGCCAGCAGCCCGAGGGGACAGGCCCACAATGAGCAGTTCTTC
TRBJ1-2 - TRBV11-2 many CASSLQGNGYTF TGTGCCAGCAGTTTACAGGGAAATGGCTACACCTTC
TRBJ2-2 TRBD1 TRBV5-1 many CASDRGDRGPGELFF TGCGCCAGCGACCGAGGGGACAGGGGGCCCGGGGAGCTGTTTTTT
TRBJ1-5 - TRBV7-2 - CASLSPAGRQPQHF TGTGCCAGCTTATCCCCGGCAGGGCGTCAGCCCCAGCATTTT
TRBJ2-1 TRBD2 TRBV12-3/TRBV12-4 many CASTRYPERGRGNEQFF TGTGCCAGCACTCGTTACCCGGAGCGTGGGAGGGGCAATGAGCAGTTCTTC
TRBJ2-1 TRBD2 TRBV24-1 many CATSEREGEQFF TGTGCCACCAGTGAGAGGGAGGGTGAGCAGTTCTTC
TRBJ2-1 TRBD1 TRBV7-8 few CASSSRTGYEQFF TGTGCCAGCAGCTCAAGGACAGGGTATGAGCAGTTCTTC
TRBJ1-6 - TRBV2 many CASAMSGDSPLHF TGTGCCAGCGCTATGTCAGGGGATTCACCCCTCCACTTT
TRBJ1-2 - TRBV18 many CASSPVNYGGYTF TGTGCCAGCTCACCAGTTAACTATGGAGGCTACACCTTC
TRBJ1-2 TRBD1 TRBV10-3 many CAIGRQGENYGYTF TGTGCCATCGGACGACAGGGTGAAAACTATGGCTACACCTTC
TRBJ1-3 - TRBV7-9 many CASSLRGDGNTIYF TGTGCCAGCAGCCTCCGGGGTGATGGAAACACCATATATTTT
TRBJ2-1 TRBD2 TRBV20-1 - CSASPGLAGLRSSYNEQFF TGCAGTGCTAGCCCCGGACTAGCGGGTCTACGGAGCTCCTACAATGAGCAGTTCTTC
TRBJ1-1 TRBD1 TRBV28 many CASSDRVSAFF TGTGCCAGCAGTGACAGGGTCAGTGCTTTCTTT
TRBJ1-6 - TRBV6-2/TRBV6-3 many CASSRVRGQSPLHF TGTGCCAGCAGCCGCGTCCGAGGGCAATCACCCCTCCACTTT
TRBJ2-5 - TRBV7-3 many CASSSTPQGQYQETQYF TGTGCCAGCAGCTCTACGCCCCAGGGGCAGTACCAAGAGACCCAGTACTTC
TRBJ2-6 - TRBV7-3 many CASSPHSGANVLTF TGTGCCAGCAGCCCACATTCTGGGGCCAACGTCCTGACTTTC
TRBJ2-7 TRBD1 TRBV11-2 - CASSKPGQGARYEQYF TGTGCCAGCAGCAAGCCGGGACAGGGGGCGCGGTACGAGCAGTACTTC
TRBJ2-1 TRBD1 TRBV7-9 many CASSLERQGALNEQFF TGTGCCAGCAGCTTAGAGAGGCAGGGGGCTCTCAATGAGCAGTTCTTC
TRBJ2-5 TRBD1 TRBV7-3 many CASSLTHRDRGRETQYF TGTGCCAGCAGCCTCACCCACCGGGACAGGGGACGAGAGACCCAGTACTTC
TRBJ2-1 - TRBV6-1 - CASSATYNEQFF TGTGCCAGCAGTGCCACCTACAATGAGCAGTTCTTC
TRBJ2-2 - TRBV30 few CAWSVLLGAVDTGELFF TGTGCCTGGAGTGTACTTTTAGGGGCCGTTGACACCGGGGAGCTGTTTTTT
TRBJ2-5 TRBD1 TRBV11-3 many CASSPGQGADETQYF TGTGCCAGCAGCCCGGGACAGGGGGCTGACGAGACCCAGTACTTC
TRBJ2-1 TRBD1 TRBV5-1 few CASRPGTGWVNEQFF TGCGCCAGCAGGCCCGGGACAGGGTGGGTCAATGAGCAGTTCTTC
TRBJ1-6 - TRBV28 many CASSFRDSPLHF TGTGCCAGCAGTTTCAGGGATTCACCCCTCCACTTT
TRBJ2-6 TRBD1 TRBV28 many CASSPRQGASRSGANVLTF TGTGCCAGCAGTCCCCGACAGGGGGCCTCTCGCTCTGGGGCCAACGTCCTGACTTTC
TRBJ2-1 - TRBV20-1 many CSASPMSESYNEQFF TGCAGTGCTAGCCCTATGTCGGAAAGCTACAATGAGCAGTTCTTC
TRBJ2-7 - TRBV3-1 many CASSRGSLGEQYF TGTGCCAGCAGCCGGGGAAGTTTGGGCGAGCAGTACTTC
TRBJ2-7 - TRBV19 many CASSNTGTALNEQYF TGTGCCAGTAGTAATACCGGGACGGCGCTCAACGAGCAGTACTTC
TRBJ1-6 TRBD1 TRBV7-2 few CASSLEQSGGVSPLHF TGTGCCAGCAGCTTAGAGCAATCAGGGGGCGTCTCACCCCTCCACTTT
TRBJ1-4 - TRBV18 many CASSPQAAINEKLFF TGTGCCAGCTCACCACAGGCAGCTATCAATGAAAAACTGTTTTTT
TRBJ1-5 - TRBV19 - CASSIGSSQPQHF TGTGCCAGTAGTATCGGGTCAAGTCAGCCCCAGCATTTT
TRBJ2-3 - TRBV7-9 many CASSPQSGADTQYF TGTGCCAGCAGCCCACAGAGTGGGGCGGATACGCAGTATTTT